This TCR beta chain was sequenced during a study of blood T cell repertoires in COVID-19 (dated by TCRdb to the early 2020s). With regard to the full study: Samples covering the acute and convalescent phases of COVID-19 were provided by collaborators in the United States, Italy and Spain. The material from the prospective study consisted of cDNA or gDNA derived from T cells, B-cell-depleted T cells, or PBMCs. Deeply sampled blood TCRbeta repertoires from subjects exposed to, actively infected with, or recovered from COVID-19 were included in the dataset. The repertoires were released in a freely available public database intended as a resource for research on the immune response to SARS-CoV-2. The samples were drawn from two sources: the first 160 participants of the ongoing ImmuneRACE study, and 1,000 to 1,500 subjects contributed by 6 global collaborators. A de-identified subject ID, COVID-19 status, age in years and sex were almost always included in the sample metadata. Where available, HLA class I and class II types were taken from metadata supplied by the sample provider and were not determined by assay-based typing. Beyond this particular receptor, the publication reports: Clinical and demographic metadata were provided uncurated, with the amount varying by source and participant.

TCRbeta CDR3 regions were amplified from genomic DNA using the immunoSEQ Assay, a bias-controlled multiplex PCR. The published analysis was carried out like this. The number of nucleated cells in each sample was estimated by amplification of reference gene primers within the assay. To quantify the absolute abundance of each unique TCRbeta CDR3 rearrangement, sequence reads were collapsed and filtered. For each sample, productive Simpson clonality was calculated by taking the square root of Simpson's diversity index across productive rearrangements. The table was pulled from immuneACCESS by TCRdb, which kept in-frame rearrangements only. Such tables lose some clones; where checked, under half of the loss comes from unresolved V genes, and the rest has no known cause. V, J and clone size derive from that table, while D and trimming were established from the DNA sequence. This sample is represented by about 120,000 clones; roughly nine tenths of them were singletons. The ten biggest clones cover approximately 7.7% of the sample.

Comment on this clone: No antigen is known for it. Base-call qualities are not available, and no considerably larger clone is one nucleotide away.

The CDR3, from cysteine to phenylalanine, totals 13 residues. Only the CDR3 region is kept as DNA, spanning 39 bases read in frame from base 1. CDR1 and CDR2 are drawn from the germline V gene: WSHSY, SAAADI. V drops 4 bases and J drops 2 bases, leaving 8 bases in between. Each collaborating institution followed its own protocols to collect whole blood in K2EDTA tubes. For TCRbeta analysis, collaborators shipped samples as frozen whole blood, isolated PBMCs, or DNA extracted from either of those sample types. The clonotype comes from a human donor in a cohort sampled during active COVID-19. The chain couples TRBV10-2 to TRBJ1-2; no D segment can be confidently identified. Sequenced sample: peripheral blood. CDR3 loop: CASSGRRNYGYTF. At the DNA level, the sequence is TGCGCCAGCAGTGGGCGGCGGAACTATGGCTACACCTTC.